This TCR beta chain appears in the sequencing data of a study of cytomegalovirus exposure and HLA in healthy donors. Whole-study context: Early released data comprised around 80 million unique TCRs from HLA-typed donors.

The CDR3 has 12 amino acids. Germline CDR1 reads SGDLS; CDR2 reads YYNGEE. The germline V and J ends were trimmed by 1 base and 6 bases, with 6 bases remaining between them. Study-wide results and limits: Upon later analysis, HLA-associated TCR beta chains proved more clonally expanded than other, equally common chains.

With 60 Vbeta and 13 Jbeta primers, the PCR was carried out. The table came from immunoSEQ multiplex PCR; TCRdb's copy has only in-frame clones and leaves some out. This sample has around 100,000 clones, with about 70% found just once. Donors in the study were healthy people who gave bone marrow. Regarding this clone: Its antigen is as yet unknown.

The V and J genes are TRBV9 and TRBJ2-3; no clear D gene. The receptor's source is a man between 50 and 59 years old in good health and CMV-seropositive. The material sequenced was PBMCs. The DNA for the CDR3 is TGTGCCAGCAGCGTATCCGGGGATACGCAGTATTTT. This gives the protein CASSVSGDTQYF.